The clone carrying this T cell receptor (beta chain) appeared many times. What it recognizes is unknown. This record comes from a study of neurological immune-mediated disorders. Overall study results and limits: Private repertoires in all groups were suggested by the finding that expanded clones across subjects shared no CDR3 amino acid sequences.

The V gene's germline CDR1 is SGDLS and CDR2 YYNGEE. This CDR3 has 16 amino acids. V was pared by 1 base and J by 3 bases, with 9 bases of the junction left unmatched. The cDNA was synthesized by 5'RACE incorporating 10-nucleotide random UMIs. In TCRdb, the 5' RACE reads were re-called with MiXCR into one record per CDR3 protein. Altogether 20,000 to 25,000 distinct CDR3 sequences are present, less than 15% being singletons, with the ten largest covering around 5.9%. The sample's time point: technical triplicate 1. Each sorted-subset library came from 1 million CD4+ or CD8+ T cells. The sequence was obtained from a female donor with HTLV-1-associated myelopathy (HAM/TSP). Specimen: CD4+ T cells from blood. V usage is TRBV9 and J usage is TRBJ2-7, with TRBD2 matching 8 bases. CDR3 nucleotide sequence: TGTGCCAGCAGCGTAACGGCGGGGGGCCGTGGCTACGAGCAGTACTTC. It is translated as CASSVTAGGRGYEQYF.